The 22 T cell receptor beta chains below come from one sample, sequenced in a study of blood T cell repertoires in COVID-19. Sequenced by immunoSEQ multiplex PCR; TCRdb stores in-frame clones only, minus some. The data contain around 190,000 clones, roughly 82% of them seen just once; the ten biggest clones take up roughly 13%. The sequenced sample was peripheral blood. The origin of the receptors is a human donor in a cohort sampled during active COVID-19.

The rearrangement uses TRBV7-6 and TRBJ1-4, with TRBD1 as a possible D gene (5 bases). Trimming removed 2 bases from V and 5 bases from J, with 18 bases in between. Per germline, CDR1 SGHVS and CDR2 FNYEAQ. This CDR3 has 17 residues. The CDR3 DNA reads TGTGCCAGCAGCTTACGCCTTTGGGGCGCGATAAATGAAAAACTGTTTTTT. This encodes CASSLRLWGAINEKLFF.

CDR3: CATSRDQGVTEAFF. CDR3 DNA sequence: TGTGCCACCAGCAGAGATCAGGGGGTCACTGAAGCTTTCTTT. This sequence joins TRBV15 and TRBJ1-1, with 7 bases fitting TRBD1. The CDR3 runs to 14 residues. Germline lookup yields CDR1 LNHNV and CDR2 YYDKDF (reference sequence). The ends lost 0 bases at V and 4 bases at J; junction bases unmatched: 2.

About this clone: Other DNA sequences in this specimen translate into the identical CDR3. In nucleotides, the CDR3 is TGTGCCAGCAGTTTGGAGCATCAGCCCCAGCATTTT. Translating it yields CASSLEHQPQHF. V is TRBV28 and J is TRBJ1-5; no firm D call. The V end lost 3 bases, the J end lost 5 bases, and 5 bases lay between the germline ends. Germline CDR1 MDHEN, CDR2 SYDVKM. The CDR3 contains 12 residues.

The chain employs TRBV28 and TRBJ1-1; D possibly corresponds to TRBD1 (6 bases). CDR3 length: 13 residues. Germline V lookup: CDR1 MDHEN, CDR2 SYDVKM. The V gene lost 6 bases and the J gene lost 12 bases, with 20 bases spanning the gap. CDR3 in DNA: TGTGCCAGCAGCCAGTACGACAGGAAGAGATCTTTCTTT. This translates into CASSQYDRKRSFF.

The chain has TRBV7-9 and TRBJ2-2; D call uncertain. The CDR3 has 16 residues. Germline lookup yields CDR1 SEHNR and CDR2 FQNEAQ (reference sequence). Trimming cost V 5 bases and J 4 bases, with 17 bases left between them. The chain's CDR3 is CASSDARGFFTGELFF. DNA for the CDR3: TGTGCCAGCAGCGATGCACGAGGATTTTTCACCGGGGAGCTGTTTTTT. Full variable domain (rest looked up from reference TRBV7-9 and TRBJ2-2): DTGVSQNPRHKITKRGQNVTFRCDPISEHNRLYWYRQTLGQGPEFLTYFQNEAQLEKSRLLSDRFSAERPKGSFSTLEIQRTEQGDSAMYLCASSDARGFFTGELFFGEGSRLTVL.

J is TRBJ2-1 and V is TRBV27; no reliable D call. CDR3 size: 13 residues. Trimming took off 10 bases at V and 6 bases at J, with 16 bases between the two ends. Germline lookup yields CDR1 MNHEY and CDR2 SMNVEV (reference sequence). CDR3 coding DNA: TGTGCCACCTCTCGGAGTCCTCTCAATGAGCAGTTCTTC. This codes for CATSRSPLNEQFF.

CDR3 nucleotide sequence: TGTGCCAGCAGCTCGCAAGCGGGAACTGGGGCCAACGTCCTGACTTTC. Translating gives CASSSQAGTGANVLTF. J is TRBJ2-6 and V is TRBV11-2; 7 bases align to TRBD2. J gave up 2 bases and V 4 bases, and 5 bases lay outside the gene matches. Germline CDR1 is SGHAT and CDR2 is FQNNGV. The CDR3 consists of 16 residues.

Comment on this clone: Distinct nucleotide sequences in the sample also encode this CDR3. This rearrangement joins TRBV5-1 to TRBJ2-7; TRBD2 matches at 8 bases. V lost 0 bases and J lost 1; bases outside the gene matches: 0. CDR3 length: 14 residues. Germline CDR1 reads SGHRS; CDR2 reads YFSETQ. CDR3 DNA: TGCGCCAGCAGCTTGGTAGCGGGATCCTACGAGCAGTACTTC. This sequence encodes CASSLVAGSYEQYF. Looking up the rest from reference TRBV5-1 and TRBJ2-7 gives the full variable domain: KAGVTQTPRYLIKTRGQQVTLSCSPISGHRSVSWYQQTPGQGLQFLFEYFSETQRNKGNFPGRFSGRQFSNSRSEMNVSTLELGDSALYLCASSLVAGSYEQYFGPGTRLTVT.

V gene TRBV11-1 combines with J gene TRBJ2-7; D is possibly TRBD1 (6 bases). CDR1 and CDR2 (germline): SGHAT, FQDESV (reference sequence). Trimming cost V 3 bases and J 3 bases, with 9 bases left between them. This CDR3 is 13 amino acids long. CDR3: CASSFQGNYEQYF. The DNA of the CDR3 is TGTGCCAGCAGCTTTCAGGGGAACTACGAGCAGTACTTC.

The chain links TRBV18 to TRBJ1-1, with D possibly matching TRBD1 (6 bases). CDR1 is KGHSH, CDR2 LQKENI, per germline. Trimming stripped 2 bases from V and 11 bases from J, with 18 bases between. The CDR3 spans 14 residues. The chain's CDR3 is CASSPIRTALVAFF. The CDR3 DNA reads as TGTGCCAGCTCACCAATAAGGACAGCCCTTGTGGCTTTCTTT.

This chain joins TRBV2 and TRBJ2-7; no clear D gene. The CDR3 covers 14 residues. Germline V gives CDR1 SNHLY, CDR2 FYNNEI. V shed 7 bases and J shed 0 bases, with 13 bases lying between them. The CDR3 sequence: CASIMTQISYEQYF. CDR3 sequence (DNA): TGTGCCAGCATCATGACACAAATCTCCTACGAGCAGTACTTC.

The chain combines TRBV11-2 with TRBJ2-2; the D gene is possibly TRBD1 (5 bases). Germline V gene data show CDR1 as SGHAT and CDR2 as FQNNGV. CDR3 length: 16 residues. Trimming stripped 5 bases from V and 2 bases from J, with 15 bases between. The CDR3: CASSRIVGANTGELFF. The CDR3, as DNA: TGTGCCAGCAGCCGAATAGTAGGGGCAAACACCGGGGAGCTGTTTTTT. The full variable domain, in which reference TRBV11-2 and TRBJ2-2 provide the parts outside the CDR3, is EAGVAQSPRYKIIEKRQSVAFWCNPISGHATLYWYQQILGQGPKLLIQFQNNGVVDDSQLPKDRFSAERLKGVDSTLKIQPAKLEDSAVYLCASSRIVGANTGELFFGEGSRLTVL.

The genes are TRBV5-8 and TRBJ1-5; 8 bases agree with TRBD1. Trimming at V came to 4 bases and at J to 7 bases, leaving 4 bases not matched to a gene. This CDR3 has 13 residues. Germline CDR1 is SGHTS and CDR2 is YDEGEE. CDR3 DNA sequence: TGTGCCAGCAGCCCAGGGGGCTGGCAGCCCCAGCATTTT. Protein sequence: CASSPGGWQPQHF. Looking up the rest from reference TRBV5-8 and TRBJ1-5 gives the full variable domain: EAGVTQSPTHLIKTRGQQATLRCSPISGHTSVYWYQQALGLGLQFLLWYDEGEERNRGNFPPRFSGRQFPNYSSELNVNALELEDSALYLCASSPGGWQPQHFGDGTRLSIL.

In its sample, this clone was seen a few times. The chain uses TRBV5-6 and TRBJ2-7; 10 nucleotides align to TRBD2. CDR1 is SGHDT and CDR2 is YYEEEE in the germline V gene. J was trimmed by 2 bases and V by 4 bases; bases with no gene match: 9. CDR3 size: 16 residues. The CDR3 reads CASSTITSGATYEQYF. DNA of the CDR3: TGTGCCAGCAGCACCATAACTAGCGGGGCCACCTACGAGCAGTACTTC. Full variable domain (outside the CDR3, taken from reference TRBV5-6 and TRBJ2-7): DAGVTQSPTHLIKTRGQQVTLRCSPKSGHDTVSWYQQALGQGPQFIFQYYEEEERQRGNFPDRFSGHQFPNYSSELNVNALLLGDSALYLCASSTITSGATYEQYFGPGTRLTVT.

The chain recombines TRBV3-1 (or the pseudogene TRBV3-2) with TRBJ2-1; maybe TRBD2 (6 bases). V dropped 7 bases and J dropped 7 bases, with 8 bases sitting between them. This CDR3 region has 11 residues. In germline, CDR1 is LGHDT, CDR2 YNNKEL (reference sequence). The CDR3 nucleotides are TGTGCCAGCACCCGGGGGAATGAGCAGTTCTTC. As protein: CASTRGNEQFF.

This clone appeared a single time. The chain couples TRBV7-2 to TRBJ2-5; TRBD2 matches 9 bases. Germline lookup yields CDR1 SGHTA and CDR2 FQGNSA. The V and J ends lost 3 bases and 5 bases, in that order; junction bases with no gene match: 4. This CDR3 spans 14 amino acids. CDR3: CASSFSGSGETQYF. CDR3 coding DNA: TGTGCCAGCAGCTTTAGCGGGAGCGGTGAGACCCAGTACTTC.

The rearrangement joins TRBV27 to TRBJ1-1, with unresolved D. Germline loops: CDR1 MNHEY, CDR2 SMNVEV (reference sequence). CDR3 length: 13 residues. V lost 6 bases to trimming and J lost 4 bases, with 12 bases between them. The CDR3 nucleotides read TGTGCCAGCAGACGCCCGACGGGCACTGAAGCTTTCTTT. It codes for CASRRPTGTEAFF.

The chain carries TRBV5-4 and TRBJ2-2; tentative D call: TRBD1 (6 bases). Trimming shortened V by 3 bases and J by 2 bases, and 11 bases separated the two germline ends. This CDR3 region has 15 residues. In germline, CDR1 is SGHNT, CDR2 YYREEE (reference sequence). The CDR3 here is CASSSRGENTGELFF. CDR3 nucleotides: TGTGCCAGCAGCTCCAGGGGCGAAAACACCGGGGAGCTGTTTTTT.

The chain links TRBV5-1 to TRBJ2-7; 7 bases map to TRBD2. Germline V gene data show CDR1 as SGHRS and CDR2 as YFSETQ. This CDR3 region has 16 residues. After removal of 0 bases from V and 3 bases from J, the junction contained 9 bases not matched to a gene. In DNA, the CDR3 is TGCGCCAGCAGCTTGGTCTCTGCTAGCGGCTACTACGAGCAGTACTTC. This codes for CASSLVSASGYYEQYF. The full variable domain, rest sourced from reference TRBV5-1 and TRBJ2-7, is KAGVTQTPRYLIKTRGQQVTLSCSPISGHRSVSWYQQTPGQGLQFLFEYFSETQRNKGNFPGRFSGRQFSNSRSEMNVSTLELGDSALYLCASSLVSASGYYEQYFGPGTRLTVT.

CDR3 nucleotides: TGCAGCGTCACTAGCGGGAGCCACCCCTACGAGCAGTACTTC. Protein sequence: CSVTSGSHPYEQYF. This chain joins TRBV29-1 and TRBJ2-7; 11 nucleotides align to TRBD2. Losses at the gene ends were 6 bases for V and 2 bases for J; bases not matched to a gene: 6. The germline V gene has CDR1 SQVTM and CDR2 ANQGSEA. This CDR3 has 14 amino acids.

The J gene is TRBJ2-7, the V gene TRBV29-1; TRBD2 might be the D (6 bases). Trimming pared 6 bases from V and 3 bases from J, leaving 18 bases between. The CDR3 runs to 14 residues. Germline values: CDR1 SQVTM, CDR2 ANQGSEA. The chain's CDR3 is CSVAVADPVYEQYF. CDR3 coding DNA: TGCAGCGTCGCAGTAGCGGACCCGGTCTACGAGCAGTACTTC.

The chain uses TRBV25-1 and TRBJ1-1; 7 bases line up with TRBD1. The trim removed 6 bases at V and 4 bases at J, leaving 2 bases unmatched. The germline gives CDR1 MGHDK, CDR2 SYGVNS. There are 12 residues in the CDR3. This CDR3 is CASRQGFTEAFF. The CDR3 DNA is TGTGCCAGCAGACAGGGGTTCACTGAAGCTTTCTTT.